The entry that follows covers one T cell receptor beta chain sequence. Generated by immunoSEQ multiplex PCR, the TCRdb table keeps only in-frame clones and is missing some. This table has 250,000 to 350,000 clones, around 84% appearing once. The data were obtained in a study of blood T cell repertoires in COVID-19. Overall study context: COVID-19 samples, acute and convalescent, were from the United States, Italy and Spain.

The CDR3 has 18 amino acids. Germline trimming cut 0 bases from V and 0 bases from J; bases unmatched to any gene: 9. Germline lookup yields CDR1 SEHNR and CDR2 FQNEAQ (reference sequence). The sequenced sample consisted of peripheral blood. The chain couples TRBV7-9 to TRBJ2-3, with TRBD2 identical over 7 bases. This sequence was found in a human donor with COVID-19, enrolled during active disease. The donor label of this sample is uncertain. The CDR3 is CASSLAASGTYSTDTQYF. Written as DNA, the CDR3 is TGTGCCAGCAGCTTAGCGGCTAGCGGAACGTATAGCACAGATACGCAGTATTTT.